This TCR beta chain emerged from a study of blood T cells in healthy people across ages. The authors ran a second PCR of roughly 6 to 12 cycles using a sample-barcoded 5' primer and a J-beta primer mix. Each cDNA molecule was tagged by a template-switch adaptor with 12 random nucleotides. TCRdb fed the 5' RACE reads into MiXCR, producing one record per CDR3 protein. The profile shows about 1,400,000 distinct CDR3 sequences, 59% of them singletons. Germline trimming cut 8 bases from V and 3 bases from J; bases unmatched to any gene: 5. The CDR3 is 13 amino acids. The V gene's germline CDR1 is SQVTM and CDR2 ANQGSEA. General study findings and limits: The long-lived group displayed more naive CD4+ cells, plus higher diversity, than the aged donors did. Investigators viewed diversity estimates from one million T cells as underestimates, the study reported. A roughly linear age-dependent decrease characterized TCR beta diversity per million T cells.

A few counts support this clonotype. What it binds is not known. The TCR was taken from a man between 18 and 29 years old in good health. The rearrangement uses TRBV29-1 and TRBJ2-1, with TRBD1 identical over 9 bases. Material: blood. The CDR3: CSIPGQGYNEQFF. CDR3 DNA: TGCAGCATCCCGGGACAGGGCTACAATGAGCAGTTCTTC.